The 29 T cell receptor beta chains below were found in one sample sequenced in a study of blood T cells in healthy people across ages. A J-beta primer mix and a sample-barcoded 5' primer were used in a second PCR of about 6 to 12 cycles. TCRdb recomputed calls from the 5' RACE reads with MiXCR, one row per CDR3 protein. Here the sample spans more than 900,000 distinct CDR3 sequences, roughly 28% being singletons. This sample also appeared in a second study, on T cells of mothers and their children.

Input material: blood. Every receptor here comes from a woman aged 40 to 49 in good health.

As concerns this clonotype: Mismatch with germline at one junction end may stem from a read error. This rearrangement joins TRBV4-2 to TRBJ2-7; D is unclear. The J call is uncertain, as TRBJ2-5 better fits the DNA end. The CDR3 has 13 amino acids. Per the germline V gene, CDR1 is LGHNA and CDR2 is YNFKEQ. DNA of the CDR3: TGTGCCCGCAGTCAACAGTTACGGGAGACCCAGTACTTC. This gives the protein CARSQQLRETQYF.

The sample holds one count of this clonotype. A much larger clone sits a single nucleotide away, making a read error possible. The chain couples TRBV7-3 to TRBJ2-4, with D perhaps assigned TRBD1 or TRBD2 (5 bases each). CDR1 is SGHTA, CDR2 FQGTGA, per germline. CDR3 length: 15 residues. As DNA, the CDR3 is TGTACCAGCAGCCCAACGGGGCTGGCCAAAAACATTCAGTACTTC. Translating it yields CTSSPTGLAKNIQYF.

As concerns this clonotype: A clone one base away is much larger, so this may be a read error. V is TRBV20-1 and J is TRBJ2-7; perhaps TRBD2 as D (6 bases). Germline V gene data show CDR1 as DFQATT and CDR2 as SNEGSKA (reference sequence). V lost 4 bases to trimming and J lost 5 bases, with 9 bases between them. CDR3 length: 11 amino acids. The CDR3: CSATPGDEQYF. CDR3 DNA sequence: TGCAGTGCTACCCCGGGGGACGAGCAGTACTTC.

This clonotype was seen a handful of times. This may be a read error: a much more frequent sequence differs by one nucleotide. The genes are TRBV15 and TRBJ2-7; D is uncertain. The J call may be incorrect, as the DNA end agrees better with TRBJ2-5. CDR1 and CDR2 from the germline V gene are LNHNV and YYDKDF (reference sequence). The CDR3 runs 15 residues. CDR3 bases: TGTGCCACCAGCCTAGTGACTGGGCGACGAGAGACCCAGTACTTC. This translates into CATSLVTGRRETQYF.

The J gene is TRBJ1-5, the V gene TRBV28; D possibly corresponds to TRBD1 (5 bases). The V gene lost 6 bases and the J gene lost 4 bases, with 10 bases spanning the gap. Germline CDR1 is MDHEN and CDR2 is SYDVKM. The CDR3 runs 13 residues. CDR3 in DNA: TGTGCCAGCAGGACAGCTTTGAATCAGCCCCAGCATTTT. It translates to CASRTALNQPQHF. Full variable domain (remainder filled in from reference TRBV28 and TRBJ1-5): DVKVTQSSRYLVKRTGEKVFLECVQDMDHENMFWYRQDPGLGLRLIYFSYDVKMKEKGDIPEGYSVSREKKERFSLILESASTNQTSMYLCASRTALNQPQHFGDGTRLSIL.

The chain joins TRBV4-3 to TRBJ2-1; D might be TRBD1 (5 bases). The V and J ends lost 0 bases and 8 bases respectively, with 11 bases between them. Germline loops: CDR1 LGHNA, CDR2 YSLEER. There are 14 residues in the CDR3. The CDR3 nucleotides read TGCGCCAGCAGCCAAGATCAGGGATTCGATGAGCAGTTCTTC. This encodes CASSQDQGFDEQFF.

V usage is TRBV20-1 and J usage is TRBJ1-6; D is uncertain. Germline loops: CDR1 DFQATT, CDR2 SNEGSKA (reference sequence). CDR3 length equals 16 residues. Trimming left V 3 bases short and J 0 bases short, with 12 bases between. CDR3 bases: TGCAGTGCTAGCAAGTCGGGGAGCTCCTATAATTCACCCCTCCACTTT. Its translation: CSASKSGSSYNSPLHF.

The rearrangement joins TRBV3-1 to TRBJ2-7, with D hard to call. The V gene's germline CDR1 is LGHDT and CDR2 YNNKEL (reference sequence). CDR3 length equals 16 residues. V was cut by 1 base and J by 0 bases, with 13 bases left in between. The CDR3 is CASSQGTLGYSYEQYF. The CDR3 DNA reads as TGTGCCAGCAGCCAAGGGACCCTTGGCTACTCCTACGAGCAGTACTTC.

The rearrangement joins TRBV27 to TRBJ2-7; tentative D call: TRBD2 (6 bases). This CDR3 region has 13 residues. Germline V CDR1 and CDR2: MNHEY, SMNVEV (reference sequence). Trimming removed 3 bases at V and 2 bases at J, with 8 bases between. CDR3 amino acids: CASSFWGAYEQYF. The CDR3 region has the DNA TGTGCCAGCAGTTTCTGGGGGGCCTACGAGCAGTACTTC.

The chain has TRBV7-2 and TRBJ2-5; TRBD1 agrees at 12 bases. V was pared by 3 bases and J by 5 bases, with 7 bases of the junction left unmatched. The V gene's germline CDR1 is SGHTA and CDR2 FQGNSA. This CDR3 contains 16 residues. CDR3 region: CASSLSGQGACETQYF. In nucleotides, the CDR3 is TGTGCCAGCAGCTTGTCGGGACAGGGGGCTTGTGAGACCCAGTACTTC.

This chain joins TRBV15 and TRBJ1-4; D uncertain. This CDR3 spans 15 amino acids. Germline values: CDR1 LNHNV, CDR2 YYDKDF (reference sequence). Between the trimmed V and J ends, which lost 5 bases and 3 bases, there was a span of 13 bases. CDR3 in amino acids: CATSWGSEANEKLFF. CDR3 DNA sequence: TGTGCCACCAGCTGGGGAAGCGAGGCTAATGAAAAACTGTTTTTT.

V and J are TRBV27 and TRBJ2-1; D is unclear. The V and J ends lost 2 bases and 0 bases respectively, with 11 bases between them. The germline gives CDR1 MNHEY, CDR2 SMNVEV (reference sequence). The CDR3 runs 16 residues. CDR3 residues: CASSLESWGSYNEQFF. The CDR3 region has the DNA TGTGCCAGCAGTTTAGAGTCATGGGGCTCCTACAATGAGCAGTTCTTC.

This clonotype has ten or more counts. This rearrangement joins TRBV7-2 to TRBJ2-1, with 8 nucleotides matching TRBD2. The CDR3 has 16 amino acids. V was pared by 2 bases and J by 9 bases, with 12 bases of the junction left unmatched. The germline gives CDR1 SGHTA, CDR2 FQGNSA. This CDR3 reads CASSLLAGGPSPEQFF. DNA of the CDR3: TGTGCCAGCAGCTTATTGGCGGGGGGCCCCTCTCCTGAGCAGTTCTTC.

In regard to this clonotype: A far larger clone is one base from this, pointing to a likely read error. The rearrangement links TRBV7-2 to TRBJ2-1; D is ambiguous. Germline V gives CDR1 SGHTA, CDR2 FQGNSA. CDR3 length equals 13 residues. The CDR3 loop is CASSAGSYNGQFF. The CDR3 DNA reads TGTGCCAGCAGCGCCGGCTCCTACAATGGGCAGTTCTTC.

About this clonotype itself: Mismatch with germline at one junction end may stem from a read error. V usage is TRBV7-2 and J usage is TRBJ2-1, with D possibly matching TRBD2 (5 bases). This CDR3 spans 17 amino acids. The germline V gene has CDR1 SGHTA and CDR2 FQGNSA. The CDR3 region has the DNA TGTGCCAGCAGCTTAGAAGGCGGGTCAAGCTCCTACAATGGGCAGTTCTTC. Encoded protein: CASSLEGGSSSYNGQFF. Filled out from reference TRBV7-2 and TRBJ2-1, the complete variable domain reads GAGVSQSPSNKVTEKGKDVELRCDPISGHTALYWYRQSLGQGLEFLIYFQGNSAPDKSGLPSDRFSAERTGGSVSTLTIQRTQQEDSAVYLCASSLEGGSSSYNGQFFGPGTRLTVL.

CDR3 sequence: CSVEAGSAIRPYEQYF. The CDR3 DNA is TGCAGCGTTGAAGCGGGAAGCGCGATAAGGCCATACGAGCAGTACTTC. The gene calls are TRBV29-1 and TRBJ2-7, with D possibly TRBD2 on 5 matching bases. The CDR3 runs to 16 residues. Germline V gene sequence: CDR1 SQVTM, CDR2 ANQGSEA. Trimming removed 1 base from V and 4 bases from J, with 20 bases in between.

This clonotype was observed many times. The rearrangement uses TRBV28 and TRBJ1-1, with 7 positions matching TRBD1. The CDR3 loop spans 16 amino acids. The trim removed 5 bases at V and 4 bases at J, leaving 13 bases unmatched. Germline CDR1 and CDR2: MDHEN and SYDVKM. CDR3 protein: CASSVILASGGTEAFF. Here the CDR3 DNA reads TGTGCCAGCAGTGTAATCCTCGCGTCAGGGGGCACTGAAGCTTTCTTT.

The CDR3 region has the DNA TGTGCCATCAGTGTCGTGGTCGGAGACACAGATACGCAGTATTTT. Translated: CAISVVVGDTDTQYF. The genes are TRBV10-3 and TRBJ2-3, with unresolved D. There are 15 residues in the CDR3. Trimming left V 4 bases short and J 2 bases short, with 13 bases between. Germline V CDR1 and CDR2: ENHRY, SYGVKD.

This chain uses TRBV20-1 with TRBJ2-7, with D uncertain. V lost 5 bases and J 9 bases, leaving 20 bases between the germline ends. Looked up from germline, CDR1 is DFQATT and CDR2 is SNEGSKA (reference sequence). This CDR3 is 13 amino acids long. The CDR3 here is CSADRGSPTRQYF. The CDR3 coding sequence is TGCAGTGCTGATAGAGGAAGTCCTACGAGGCAGTACTTC.

Note on this clonotype: Being one base from a much bigger clone, this may be a read error. The rearrangement links TRBV7-8 to TRBJ2-1; 8 bases align to TRBD1. Germline V gives CDR1 SGHVS, CDR2 FQNEAQ. CDR3 size: 19 residues. The CDR3 DNA sequence: TGTGCCAGCAGCTTAGTTGCGGGGACAGGTTTTCGTCTCTACAATGAGCAGGTCTTC. It yields the protein CASSLVAGTGFRLYNEQVF.

This clonotype was observed a handful of times. The chain uses TRBV7-2 and TRBJ2-5; D is ambiguous. This CDR3 is built from 13 residues. V shed 1 base and J shed 6 bases, with 9 bases lying between them. Germline V gene data show CDR1 as SGHTA and CDR2 as FQGNSA. The CDR3 bases are TGTGCCAGCAGCTTAGGATTACAGCAGACCCAGTACTTC. It yields the protein CASSLGLQQTQYF.

This clonotype came up a few times. This chain joins TRBV12-5 and TRBJ2-2, with 8 nucleotides matching TRBD1. CDR3 length equals 15 residues. Germline V gene data show CDR1 as LGHNT and CDR2 as FRNRAP. Germline trimming cut 5 bases from V and 1 base from J; bases unmatched to any gene: 3. In DNA, the CDR3 is TGTGCTAGTGGTCATGGACAGGGGAACACCGGGGAGCTGTTTTTT. Protein sequence: CASGHGQGNTGELFF. Filled out from reference TRBV12-5 and TRBJ2-2, the complete variable domain reads DARVTQTPRHKVTEMGQEVTMRCQPILGHNTVFWYRQTMMQGLELLAYFRNRAPLDDSGMPKDRFSAEMPDATLATLKIQPSEPRDSAVYFCASGHGQGNTGELFFGEGSRLTVL.

This chain uses TRBV6-5 with TRBJ1-1, with 7 bases matching TRBD1. Germline CDR1 and CDR2: MNHEY and SVGAGI. The CDR3 loop spans 15 amino acids. J was trimmed by 5 bases and V by 7 bases; bases with no gene match: 13. In DNA form, the CDR3 reads TGTGCCAGCACCCGAACTGGCCCACAGGGGACTGAAGCTTTCTTT. Its protein is CASTRTGPQGTEAFF.

This clonotype was found once. For the CDR3, the DNA is TGCAGCGTTGACATCGATGGCTACACCTTC. Encoded protein: CSVDIDGYTF. J is TRBJ1-2 and V is TRBV29-1, with unresolved D. The germline V and J ends were trimmed by 3 bases and 6 bases, with 5 bases remaining between them. The CDR3 loop spans 10 amino acids. From germline, CDR1 is SQVTM and CDR2 ANQGSEA.

This chain connects TRBV15 to TRBJ2-5, with D possibly matching TRBD1 (5 bases). The CDR3 spans 15 residues. V lost 5 bases to trimming and J lost 1 base, with 14 bases between them. Germline CDR1 LNHNV, CDR2 YYDKDF (reference sequence). CDR3 region: CATSAQGKGQETQYF. Here the CDR3 DNA reads TGTGCCACCAGCGCTCAGGGAAAGGGCCAAGAGACCCAGTACTTC.

J is TRBJ1-4 and V is TRBV12-3 or TRBV12-4; possible D gene TRBD1, 6 bases. The CDR3 has 12 amino acids. Trimming removed 7 bases at V and 16 bases at J, with 19 bases between. The CDR3 nucleotides read TGTGCCAGCACCGACGGAGGGGGGAATCGGTTTTTT. Translation: CASTDGGGNRFF.

The CDR3 region has the DNA TGTGCCAGCAGCCAAGACAATCAACCTGGAAACACCATATATTTT. Translating it yields CASSQDNQPGNTIYF. V and J are TRBV4-2 and TRBJ1-3; D call uncertain. The CDR3 runs to 15 residues. Trimming removed 0 bases from V and 2 bases from J, with 8 bases in between. Germline V CDR1 and CDR2: LGHNA, YNFKEQ.

This clonotype was observed a single time. V gene TRBV5-1 combines with J gene TRBJ2-1, with D possibly being TRBD2 (5 bases). Germline-derived CDR1 and CDR2 are SGHRS and YFSETQ. The CDR3 loop spans 14 amino acids. With 1 base removed from V and 3 bases from J, the gap between germline ends came to 8 bases. CDR3 region: CASSLPGYYNEQFF. Here the CDR3 DNA reads TGCGCCAGCAGCTTGCCGGGGTACTACAATGAGCAGTTCTTC.

With regard to this clonotype: A much larger clone is a single base away; this may be a read error. The chain links TRBV5-1 to TRBJ2-5, with TRBD2 identical over 7 bases. The V segment lost 3 bases and the J segment 11 bases; nucleotides outside the gene matches: 16. This CDR3 spans 15 amino acids. Germline assignment: CDR1 SGHRS and CDR2 YFSETQ. Here the CDR3 DNA reads TGCGCCAGCAGCTCGGACGGGGGGTCCTACAATGAGCAGTACTTC. Amino acid sequence: CASSSDGGSYNEQYF.